The next 21 T cell receptor beta chains were all read from a single sample in a study of post-analysis software for immune sequencing data. Findings and caveats of the study: With TRBV5-6, TRBV5-1 and TRBV20-1 included, several TRBV segments were more frequent in patients than in controls.

Presence of unique molecular identifiers characterized the TCR beta cDNA libraries. A single record per CDR3 protein comes from TCRdb applying MiXCR to the PCR reads. The top ten hold 7.5% to 8.5% of the sample, which has about 430,000 distinct CDR3 sequences, approximately 39% seen once. For these receptors, no antigen is known. The material sequenced was blood. The origin of the receptors is a girl aged 2 to 9 with multiple sclerosis.

The chain couples TRBV12-3 or TRBV12-4 to TRBJ1-5, with 10 bases fitting TRBD1. The ends lost 5 bases at V and 5 bases at J; junction bases unmatched: 3. The CDR3 has 14 residues. The CDR3 spells CASSTTGGYQPQHF. The CDR3 DNA is TGTGCCAGCAGTACGACAGGGGGCTATCAGCCCCAGCATTTT.

Only a few counts were recorded for this clonotype. This chain links TRBV7-9 with TRBJ2-3; no definite D call. V dropped 7 bases and J dropped 7 bases, with 12 bases sitting between them. CDR3 length: 12 amino acids. Germline CDR1 reads SEHNR; CDR2 reads FQNEAQ (reference sequence). CDR3 DNA sequence: TGTGCCAGCACCACGACAACCAATACGCAGTATTTT. The encoded protein is CASTTTTNTQYF.

V gene TRBV29-1 combines with J gene TRBJ1-2; D gene ambiguous. V was trimmed by 3 bases and J by 1 base, leaving 9 bases between them. Germline values: CDR1 SQVTM, CDR2 ANQGSEA. The CDR3 is 13 residues long. The chain's CDR3 is CSVEVEVNYGYTF. DNA of the CDR3: TGCAGCGTTGAGGTGGAAGTTAACTATGGCTACACCTTC. Full variable domain (remainder filled in from reference TRBV29-1 and TRBJ1-2): SAVISQKPSRDICQRGTSLTIQCQVDSQVTMMFWYRQQPGQSLTLIATANQGSEATYESGFVIDKFPISRPNLTFSTLTVSNMSPEDSSIYLCSVEVEVNYGYTFGSGTRLTVV.

The chain joins TRBV15 to TRBJ1-2; TRBD1 aligns across 10 bases. The CDR3 consists of 17 residues. CDR1 is LNHNV, CDR2 YYDKDF, per germline (reference sequence). After removal of 5 bases from V and 6 bases from J, the junction contained 15 bases not matched to a gene. CDR3 in amino acids: CATSPTALTGGGDGYTF. CDR3 coding DNA: TGTGCCACCAGCCCCACGGCCCTGACAGGGGGCGGAGATGGCTACACCTTC.

This clonotype was observed many times. The chain uses TRBV5-5 and TRBJ2-7; the D is unclear. This CDR3 has 12 residues. Trimming pared 3 bases from V and 2 bases from J, leaving 6 bases between. Germline lookup yields CDR1 SGHKS and CDR2 YYEKEE (reference sequence). In DNA, the CDR3 is TGTGCCAGCAGCTCCAGCCCCTACGAGCAGTACTTC. This gives the protein CASSSSPYEQYF.

This clonotype was seen a few times. The chain links TRBV12-3 or TRBV12-4 to TRBJ1-2, with TRBD1 matching 7 bases. V was clipped by 6 bases and J by 1 base; unmatched bases: 14. This CDR3 spans 17 amino acids. DNA of the CDR3: TGTGCCAGCAGCCCACAGGGGAATCTAAATTTTAACTATGGCTACACCTTC. Translated, it gives CASSPQGNLNFNYGYTF.

This clonotype was counted between two and nine times. The chain joins TRBV7-3 to TRBJ1-1, with unresolved D. This CDR3 spans 14 amino acids. With 1 base removed from V and 1 base from J, the gap between germline ends came to 7 bases. CDR1 and CDR2 from the germline V gene are SGHTA and FQGTGA. CDR3 sequence (DNA): TGTGCCAGCAGCTTAAGTCCAACGAACACTGAAGCTTTCTTT. This encodes CASSLSPTNTEAFF.

The chain uses TRBV5-4 and TRBJ2-7, with 12 bases lining up with TRBD2. This CDR3 is 16 amino acids long. Germline V gene sequence: CDR1 SGHNT, CDR2 YYREEE (reference sequence). The V gene end was trimmed by 0 bases and the J gene end by 9 bases; junction bases not matched to a gene: 10. This CDR3 is CASSLASASGRAAQYF. CDR3 DNA sequence: TGTGCCAGCAGCTTGGCGAGCGCTAGCGGGAGGGCCGCGCAGTACTTC.

This chain uses TRBV24-1 with TRBJ2-1; D unclear. From germline, CDR1 is KGHDR and CDR2 SFDVKD. Trimming shortened V by 5 bases and J by 0 bases, and 16 bases separated the two germline ends. The CDR3 totals 17 residues. The CDR3 nucleotides read TGTGCCACCAGTGGTCTTCCTGCGGCAGGCTCCTACAATGAGCAGTTCTTC. Its protein is CATSGLPAAGSYNEQFF.

The chain uses TRBV7-9 and TRBJ2-1, with 7 nucleotides matching TRBD2. Germline lookup yields CDR1 SEHNR and CDR2 FQNEAQ (reference sequence). V was clipped by 2 bases and J by 4 bases; unmatched bases: 11. This CDR3 is 17 amino acids long. CDR3 loop: CASSLTPRLAGYNEQFF. CDR3 sequence (DNA): TGTGCCAGCAGCTTAACCCCCCGACTAGCAGGGTACAATGAGCAGTTCTTC.

This chain connects TRBV12-3 or TRBV12-4 to TRBJ2-1; TRBD2 agrees at 10 bases. This CDR3 is built from 15 residues. V was pared by 6 bases and J by 9 bases, with 11 bases of the junction left unmatched. The CDR3 bases are TGTGCCAGCAGACGGGGGGGGGCTAGCGGGAGTGAGCAGTTCTTC. Translation gives CASRRGGASGSEQFF.

Comments on this clonotype: Its ends do not fully match the called genes, so a read error is possible. The chain has TRBV29-1 and TRBJ2-7; possibly TRBD2 for D (6 bases). Germline CDR1 SQVTM, CDR2 ANQGSEA. The CDR3 has 13 amino acids. The CDR3 DNA reads as TGCAGCGTGAGGGGAAACGGGAGCTACGAGCAGTACTTT. It encodes CSVRGNGSYEQYF.

This clonotype was seen a handful of times. V usage is TRBV20-1 and J usage is TRBJ2-7, with D tentatively TRBD1 or TRBD2 (5 bases each). The CDR3 runs to 14 residues. V lost 5 bases to trimming and J lost 2 bases, with 16 bases between them. CDR1 is DFQATT and CDR2 is SNEGSKA in the germline V gene (reference sequence). In DNA form, the CDR3 reads TGCAGTGCTTCGGGACGTGGGAGAGCCTACGAGCAGTACTTC. Its translation: CSASGRGRAYEQYF.

The chain joins TRBV20-1 to TRBJ2-1, with TRBD2 matching over 8 bases. Trimming took 6 bases from V and 12 from J; bases not matched to a gene: 19. Per the germline V gene, CDR1 is DFQATT and CDR2 is SNEGSKA (reference sequence). The CDR3 has 15 amino acids. CDR3 bases: TGCAGTGCCGAGGCCGGGACTAGTCTCACAGATACGCAGTTCTTC. Translation: CSAEAGTSLTDTQFF.

This clonotype has more than one count but fewer than ten. Written as DNA, the CDR3 is TGTGCCAGCAGCCAGTTTGCGGGGGGCTACAATGAGCAGTTCTTC. Translating it yields CASSQFAGGYNEQFF. The chain carries TRBV14 and TRBJ2-1; 8 positions match TRBD2. The length of the CDR3 is 15 residues. Germline V lookup: CDR1 SGHDN, CDR2 FVKESK. V lost 3 bases to trimming and J lost 3 bases; unmatched junction nucleotides: 4. Full variable domain (rest looked up from reference TRBV14 and TRBJ2-1): EAGVTQFPSHSVIEKGQTVTLRCDPISGHDNLYWYRRVMGKEIKFLLHFVKESKQDESGMPNNRFLAERTGGTYSTLKVQPAELEDSGVYFCASSQFAGGYNEQFFGPGTRLTVL.

This chain links TRBV5-1 with TRBJ2-7; 10 nucleotides agree with TRBD1. Germline V lookup: CDR1 SGHRS, CDR2 YFSETQ. The CDR3 loop spans 13 amino acids. With V trimmed by 3 bases and J by 9 bases, 6 bases remained unmatched. The CDR3 nucleotides read TGCGCCAGCAGCTCCGGGACAGGGGACGGGCAGTACTTC. Protein: CASSSGTGDGQYF.

The chain uses TRBV4-2 and TRBJ2-7, with unresolved D. Per germline, CDR1 LGHNA and CDR2 YNFKEQ. There are 17 residues in the CDR3. Trimming left V 0 bases short and J 1 base short, with 16 bases between. The CDR3 sequence is CASSQEGALDVSYEQYF. The CDR3 region has the DNA TGTGCCAGCAGCCAAGAAGGCGCATTGGACGTATCCTACGAGCAGTACTTC.

This clonotype was counted only a few times. The chain is built from TRBV7-2 and TRBJ2-1, with 7 bases lining up with TRBD2. Germline-derived CDR1 and CDR2 are SGHTA and FQGNSA. The CDR3 has 15 residues. J lost 0 bases, V lost 5 bases, and 4 bases had no gene match. CDR3 protein: CASSQRGDSYNEQFF. The CDR3 nucleotides read TGTGCCAGCAGCCAACGGGGGGACTCCTACAATGAGCAGTTCTTC.

This rearrangement joins TRBV6-4 to TRBJ2-2; D is ambiguous. This CDR3 is built from 13 residues. V lost 3 bases, J lost 1 base, and 3 bases lay in between. CDR1 is MRHNA, CDR2 SNTAGT, per germline. The CDR3 DNA follows: TGTGCCAGCAGTGATTGGAACACCGGGGAGCTGTTTTTT. It specifies CASSDWNTGELFF.

The chain links TRBV9 to TRBJ1-1; D is uncertain. The germline V gene has CDR1 SGDLS and CDR2 YYNGEE. Trimming left V 1 base short and J 3 bases short, with 10 bases between. The CDR3 covers 14 residues. The CDR3 region is CASSVQATDTEAFF. The CDR3, as DNA: TGTGCCAGCAGCGTACAAGCCACCGACACTGAAGCTTTCTTT.

The gene calls are TRBV10-3 and TRBJ2-1; maybe TRBD2 (6 bases). The CDR3 is 13 residues long. The germline V gene encodes CDR1 ENHRY and CDR2 SYGVKD. V shed 4 bases and J shed 8 bases, with 12 bases lying between them. The chain's CDR3 is CAISVRGSDEQFF. The DNA of the CDR3 is TGTGCCATCAGTGTACGGGGGTCCGATGAGCAGTTCTTC.